Sequencing of this TCR beta chain was carried out in a study of PD-L1 blockade in urothelial cancer. About the research overall: Median T cell yield from blood was 141,255.

Points on this clone: The antigen remains unidentified.

Time point in this sample: pretreatment peripheral blood. Locally advanced or metastatic urothelial carcinoma was present in patients. The study, taken as a whole, reports: Having blood TCR clonality under the median before treatment predicted better survival. Larger 3-week expansion of tumor-associated blood clones was seen in durable-benefit patients.

Produced via immunoSEQ multiplex PCR; TCRdb's table is partial and in-frame only. The table lists approximately 90,000 clones, about 90% of them singletons. The CDR3 is 16 residues long. V dropped 4 bases and J dropped 12 bases, with 26 bases sitting between them. The germline gives CDR1 SGHNT, CDR2 YYREEE (reference sequence). This receptor was identified in a man in his sixties with urothelial cancer. Specimen: PBMCs, collected around atezolizumab (anti-PD-L1) treatment. The chain employs TRBV5-4 and TRBJ2-1; D perhaps matches TRBD2 (6 bases). CDR3 bases: TGTGCCAGCAGCCTCCCGGGGGTCTTCGAGGGTTCCGGGCAGTTCTTC. Translating it yields CASSLPGVFEGSGQFF.